Shown below are 19 T cell receptor beta chains from a single sample sequenced in a study of control samples from healthy donors and cancer patients. TCRdb's copy holds only in-frame clones and misses some; the assay was immunoSEQ multiplex PCR. Among around 100,000 clones listed, around 88% were seen once. Sequencing was done on a sample of blood. The source of these receptors is a man younger than 45 in good health.

The chain employs TRBV7-8 and TRBJ2-1; D might be TRBD2 (7 bases). Germline V gene sequence: CDR1 SGHVS, CDR2 FQNEAQ. The V end was cut by 2 bases, the J end by 10 bases, with 15 bases between. The CDR3 length is 14 residues. CDR3 in DNA: TGTGCCAGCAGCTTACCGCGGGGGCTAGGGGAGCAGTTCTTC. It yields the protein CASSLPRGLGEQFF.

The rearrangement uses TRBV7-9 and TRBJ2-7; 9 nucleotides agree with TRBD2. The V and J ends lost 5 bases and 5 bases, in that order; junction bases with no gene match: 7. CDR1 is SEHNR and CDR2 is FQNEAQ in the germline V gene (reference sequence). CDR3 length: 14 residues. CDR3 DNA: TGTGCCAGCAGCGCCAGCGGGAGGATGCACGAGCAGTACTTC. Protein sequence: CASSASGRMHEQYF.

The CDR3 coding sequence is TGTGCCAGCAGCCAAGATGCGCCGGGAGGACAAAGAGATACGCAGTATTTT. Its translation is CASSQDAPGGQRDTQYF. The chain links TRBV3-1 (or the pseudogene TRBV3-2) to TRBJ2-3; TRBD2 matches at 7 bases. The CDR3 is 17 amino acids. The V and J ends lost 0 bases and 5 bases, in that order; junction bases with no gene match: 11. Per the germline V gene, CDR1 is LGHDT and CDR2 is YNNKEL (reference sequence).

This sequence joins TRBV6-2 or TRBV6-3 and TRBJ1-1; D is possibly TRBD1 (6 bases). This CDR3 has 14 residues. The germline gives CDR1 MNHEY, CDR2 SVGEGT. The V end lost 4 bases, the J end lost 3 bases, and 12 bases lay between the germline ends. In nucleotides, the CDR3 is TGTGCCAGCAGTTTCGGACAGACATACACTGAAGCTTTCTTT. It is translated as CASSFGQTYTEAFF.

The V and J genes are TRBV28 and TRBJ1-5, with D perhaps TRBD1 (5 bases). The CDR3 loop spans 17 amino acids. Trimming took 8 bases from V and 9 from J, leaving 29 bases between them. Per the germline V gene, CDR1 is MDHEN and CDR2 is SYDVKM. The DNA for the CDR3 is TGTGCCAGCCATACACAGTTTCGGGACGGCCTTGGAACGCCCCAGCATTTT. Residues: CASHTQFRDGLGTPQHF.

This clone has only one observation. The rearrangement uses TRBV7-8 and TRBJ2-3; TRBD2 matches at 7 bases. Germline CDR1 and CDR2: SGHVS and FQNEAQ. CDR3 length: 14 amino acids. The ends lost 7 bases at V and 4 bases at J; junction bases unmatched: 8. The CDR3 sequence: CASNERETADTQYF. CDR3 sequence (DNA): TGTGCCAGCAACGAGCGGGAAACTGCAGATACGCAGTATTTT.

The chain uses TRBV28 and TRBJ2-2; D perhaps matches TRBD1 (6 bases). The germline CDR1 and CDR2 sequences are MDHEN and SYDVKM. V was cut by 4 bases and J by 4 bases, with 10 bases left in between. The CDR3 loop spans 14 amino acids. For the CDR3, the DNA is TGTGCCAGCAGTTCGGGACACCTCACCGGGGAGCTGTTTTTT. This sequence encodes CASSSGHLTGELFF.

This sequence joins TRBV20-1 and TRBJ1-2; 7 bases fit TRBD1. This CDR3 comprises 12 residues. Germline CDR1 reads DFQATT; CDR2 reads SNEGSKA (reference sequence). The V and J ends lost 3 bases and 3 bases, in that order; junction bases with no gene match: 1. DNA for the CDR3: TGCAGTGCTAGTCAGGGGGACTATGGCTACACCTTC. It is translated as CSASQGDYGYTF.

The rearrangement links TRBV4-2 to TRBJ2-7, with 8 bases aligning to TRBD1. There are 15 residues in the CDR3. Germline loops: CDR1 LGHNA, CDR2 YNFKEQ. Germline trimming cut 5 bases from V and 3 bases from J; bases unmatched to any gene: 9. CDR3: CASSGVTGGYYEQYF. CDR3 bases: TGTGCCAGCAGCGGAGTCACAGGGGGGTACTACGAGCAGTACTTC.

The rearrangement uses TRBV9 and TRBJ2-5; 9 nucleotides align to TRBD2. The CDR3 is 15 residues long. Germline V lookup: CDR1 SGDLS, CDR2 YYNGEE. The V segment lost 1 base and the J segment 4 bases; nucleotides outside the gene matches: 5. The CDR3 region is CASSVSSGRLETQYF. As DNA, the CDR3 is TGTGCCAGCAGCGTATCGAGCGGGAGGCTAGAGACCCAGTACTTC.

The CDR3 DNA is TGTGCCAGTAGTACGGACGCTCGTCTCACAGATACGCAGTATTTT. Encoded protein: CASSTDARLTDTQYF. The chain employs TRBV19 and TRBJ2-3; D not certain. Trimming took off 4 bases at V and 2 bases at J, with 13 bases between the two ends. The CDR3 extends over 15 amino acids. Germline-derived CDR1 and CDR2 are LNHDA and SQIVND (reference sequence).

The rearrangement uses TRBV28 and TRBJ1-1; no definite D call. Germline CDR1 reads MDHEN; CDR2 reads SYDVKM. The CDR3 extends over 15 amino acids. With 1 base removed from V and 1 base from J, the gap between germline ends came to 10 bases. The CDR3 loop reads CASSLFRSTNTEAFF. The DNA of the CDR3 is TGTGCCAGCAGTTTATTTAGGTCGACGAACACTGAAGCTTTCTTT.

This rearrangement joins TRBV6-5 to TRBJ2-7; weak D call: TRBD1 (6 bases). Trimming stripped 0 bases from V and 2 bases from J, with 11 bases between. In germline, CDR1 is MNHEY, CDR2 SVGAGI. The CDR3 is made up of 15 amino acids. This CDR3 is CASSYSRQGPYEQYF. As DNA, the CDR3 is TGTGCCAGCAGTTACTCGCGGCAGGGGCCCTACGAGCAGTACTTC.

A word on this clone: Other DNA sequences from this sample encode an identical CDR3 as well. The gene calls are TRBV7-3 and TRBJ2-2; D is unclear. Germline CDR1 reads SGHTA; CDR2 reads FQGTGA. V was pared by 0 bases and J by 2 bases, with 4 bases between. This CDR3 contains 14 residues. CDR3 region: CASSLTGNTGELFF. CDR3 nucleotide sequence: TGTGCCAGCAGCTTAACAGGAAACACCGGGGAGCTGTTTTTT.

J is TRBJ1-5 and V is TRBV25-1, with 7 positions matching TRBD1. Per the germline V gene, CDR1 is MGHDK and CDR2 is SYGVNS. The CDR3 consists of 14 residues. With V trimmed by 5 bases and J by 4 bases, 5 bases remained unmatched. The CDR3 sequence: CASSRQGGNQPQHF. Written as DNA, the CDR3 is TGTGCCAGCAGTCGGCAGGGGGGAAATCAGCCCCAGCATTTT.

This chain joins TRBV21-1 and TRBJ2-7. TRBV21-1 is an annotated pseudogene. The CDR3 extends over 15 amino acids. The CDR3 DNA sequence: TGTGCCAGGAGAAGCGGCACACGGGGCAGACACGAGCAGTACTTC. Translating it yields CARRSGTRGRHEQYF.

For the CDR3, the DNA is TGTGCCAGTAGGATTTCCAGGGGGCGGGATGAGCAGTTCTTC. This sequence encodes CASRISRGRDEQFF. The V call is TRBV19, the J call TRBJ2-1, with 8 bases fitting TRBD1. CDR3 size: 14 residues. The V segment lost 6 bases and the J segment 8 bases; nucleotides outside the gene matches: 9. Germline V gene data show CDR1 as LNHDA and CDR2 as SQIVND (reference sequence).

This clone was counted a few times. The same CDR3 arises from other DNA sequences in this sample as well. The chain recombines TRBV30 with TRBJ2-1; 9 nucleotides align to TRBD2. Trimming removed 1 base from V and 6 bases from J; junction bases left unmatched: 4. From germline, CDR1 is GTSNPN and CDR2 SVGIG (reference sequence). The length of the CDR3 is 14 residues. CDR3 protein: CAWSETSGGNEQFF. CDR3 in DNA: TGTGCCTGGAGTGAGACTAGCGGCGGCAATGAGCAGTTCTTC.

The gene calls are TRBV7-9 and TRBJ1-2, with a tentative D call TRBD1 (5 bases). CDR1 and CDR2 from the germline V gene are SEHNR and FQNEAQ (reference sequence). This CDR3 contains 14 residues. V was clipped by 5 bases and J by 4 bases, with 14 bases between them. CDR3 coding DNA: TGTGCCAGCAGCCACGAGGGGCGCCTCTATGGCTACACCTTC. It codes for CASSHEGRLYGYTF.